One and the same sample provided the 30 T cell receptor beta chains below, sequenced in a study of Ad26.COV2.S vaccination and SARS-CoV-2 variants. The treatment is: 15 to 20 received Ad26.COV2.S at low or high dose, single or two shots; a few received placebo; per-sample allocation not given. Material that was analyzed had been drawn on day 63 after the first vaccine or placebo injection. Here immunoSEQ multiplex PCR was the method, and the copy in TCRdb shows in-frame clones only, minus some. This sample has 300,000 to 400,000 clones; 70% to 90% occur once, and the top ten carry around 2%. This specimen consisted of peripheral blood, obtained in a trial of Ad26.COV2.S vaccine versus placebo. Source of these receptors: a person aged 18-65 years who received the Ad26.COV2.S COVID-19 vaccine or a placebo.

The chain is built from TRBV9 and TRBJ2-1; D gene unclear. The CDR3 sequence is 13 residues long. Trimming took off 3 bases at V and 1 base at J, with 5 bases between the two ends. Germline CDR1 SGDLS, CDR2 YYNGEE. DNA of the CDR3: TGTGCCAGCAGCGCAGCTTCCTACAATGAGCAGTTCTTC. It is translated as CASSAASYNEQFF.

V and J are TRBV29-1 and TRBJ2-7, with 11 bases matching TRBD2. The CDR3 covers 14 residues. The germline gives CDR1 SQVTM, CDR2 ANQGSEA. J lost 3 bases, V lost 4 bases, and 5 bases had no gene match. CDR3 protein: CSVVGTSGGYEQYF. In DNA, the CDR3 is TGCAGCGTTGTGGGAACTAGCGGGGGCTACGAGCAGTACTTC.

CDR3 nucleotides: TGCGCCAGCAGCCAAGACCCCACCACAGGGAGGAAGGGTGGCTACACCTTC. It translates to CASSQDPTTGRKGGYTF. The chain couples TRBV4-3 to TRBJ1-2; a possible D gene is TRBD1 (6 bases). The germline V gene has CDR1 LGHNA and CDR2 YSLEER. With 0 bases removed from V and 7 bases from J, the gap between germline ends came to 21 bases. This CDR3 is 17 amino acids long.

In this sample, this clone turned up a few times. V is TRBV9 and J is TRBJ1-1; D gene ambiguous. The germline V and J ends were trimmed by 0 bases and 8 bases, with 14 bases remaining between them. Per germline, CDR1 SGDLS and CDR2 YYNGEE. The length of the CDR3 is 14 residues. The CDR3 DNA is TGTGCCAGCAGCGTAGAAACCTACAGTGGCGAAGCTTTCTTT. Amino acids: CASSVETYSGEAFF. Drawing the rest from reference TRBV9 and TRBJ1-1, the complete variable domain is DSGVTQTPKHLITATGQRVTLRCSPRSGDLSVYWYQQSLDQGLQFLIQYYNGEERAKGNILERFSAQQFPDLHSELNLSSLELGDSALYFCASSVETYSGEAFFGQGTRLTVV.

This chain connects TRBV5-1 to TRBJ2-5; possible D gene TRBD2, 6 bases. V was trimmed by 0 bases and J by 2 bases, leaving 11 bases between them. This CDR3 contains 15 residues. Germline V lookup: CDR1 SGHRS, CDR2 YFSETQ. The CDR3 DNA follows: TGCGCCAGCAGCTTGGGGTCTGGGGGGCAAGAGACCCAGTACTTC. The encoded protein is CASSLGSGGQETQYF. The full variable domain, completed using reference TRBV5-1 and TRBJ2-5, is KAGVTQTPRYLIKTRGQQVTLSCSPISGHRSVSWYQQTPGQGLQFLFEYFSETQRNKGNFPGRFSGRQFSNSRSEMNVSTLELGDSALYLCASSLGSGGQETQYFGPGTRLLVL.

The chain carries TRBV2 and TRBJ2-1, with D possibly matching TRBD2 (6 bases). Trimming left V 8 bases short and J 5 bases short, with 13 bases between. Germline V gene data show CDR1 as SNHLY and CDR2 as FYNNEI. The CDR3 has 13 amino acids. In DNA, the CDR3 is TGTGCCAGCTACCGGGGGAGTCACAATGAGCAGTTCTTC. Translating gives CASYRGSHNEQFF.

The chain links TRBV7-3 to TRBJ2-1; 8 bases line up with TRBD1. Germline CDR1 and CDR2: SGHTA and FQGTGA. The CDR3 consists of 13 residues. Losses at the gene ends were 5 bases for V and 9 bases for J; bases not matched to a gene: 6. In DNA, the CDR3 is TGTGCCAGCAGCGCCCAACAGGGGGGTGAGCAGTTCTTC. Protein: CASSAQQGGEQFF.

This rearrangement joins TRBV7-9 to TRBJ2-2; tentative D call: TRBD1 (6 bases). V lost 5 bases, J lost 1 base, and 14 bases lay in between. Germline lookup yields CDR1 SEHNR and CDR2 FQNEAQ (reference sequence). There are 16 residues in the CDR3. The CDR3 nucleotides are TGTGCCAGCAGCGCTTCAGGGGCGGGGAACACCGGGGAGCTGTTTTTT. Encoded protein: CASSASGAGNTGELFF. Variable domain in full (rest from reference TRBV7-9 and TRBJ2-2): DTGVSQNPRHKITKRGQNVTFRCDPISEHNRLYWYRQTLGQGPEFLTYFQNEAQLEKSRLLSDRFSAERPKGSFSTLEIQRTEQGDSAMYLCASSASGAGNTGELFFGEGSRLTVL.

The chain combines TRBV5-4 with TRBJ1-1; possibly TRBD1 for D (6 bases). CDR3 size: 16 residues. V shed 1 base and J shed 0 bases, with 13 bases lying between them. The germline V gene encodes CDR1 SGHNT and CDR2 YYREEE (reference sequence). As DNA, the CDR3 is TGTGCCAGCAGCTTGAGGGGGGGCCCACTGAACACTGAAGCTTTCTTT. This translates into CASSLRGGPLNTEAFF.

This clone was seen only once. V and J are TRBV4-1 and TRBJ2-6; 8 bases are a match to TRBD1. This CDR3 has 19 amino acids. The V gene's germline CDR1 is MGHRA and CDR2 YSYEKL. Losses at the gene ends were 0 bases for V and 0 bases for J; bases not matched to a gene: 7. CDR3 residues: CASSQEPGQESSGANVLTF. In DNA form, the CDR3 reads TGCGCCAGCAGCCAAGAGCCGGGACAGGAGAGCTCTGGGGCCAACGTCCTGACTTTC.

J is TRBJ2-3 and V is TRBV19; D uncertain. Trimming took 3 bases from V and 2 from J, leaving 9 bases between them. The germline V gene encodes CDR1 LNHDA and CDR2 SQIVND (reference sequence). The CDR3 consists of 14 residues. CDR3 sequence reads: CASSITTDTDTQYF. DNA of the CDR3: TGTGCCAGTAGTATCACCACGGACACAGATACGCAGTATTTT.

V usage is TRBV5-1 and J usage is TRBJ2-1; TRBD1 might be the D (5 bases). Per germline, CDR1 SGHRS and CDR2 YFSETQ. V lost 0 bases to trimming and J lost 5 bases, with 9 bases between them. This CDR3 is 14 amino acids long. DNA of the CDR3: TGCGCCAGCAGCTTGGTGGCAGGGAACAATGAGCAGTTCTTC. Translating gives CASSLVAGNNEQFF.

The V call is TRBV7-2, the J call TRBJ1-2; D unresolved. The CDR3 sequence is 15 residues long. Germline-derived CDR1 and CDR2 are SGHTA and FQGNSA. The germline V and J ends were trimmed by 3 bases and 4 bases, with 15 bases remaining between them. The CDR3 coding sequence is TGTGCCAGCAGCTTCAGTGGACCTCTGGGCTATGGCTACACCTTC. It translates to CASSFSGPLGYGYTF.

V usage is TRBV30 and J usage is TRBJ2-1, with 10 bases that match TRBD2. The length of the CDR3 is 14 residues. Germline loops: CDR1 GTSNPN, CDR2 SVGIG (reference sequence). The CDR3 is CAWALAGGYNEQFF. The DNA of the CDR3 is TGTGCATGGGCATTAGCGGGGGGTTACAATGAGCAGTTCTTC.

The DNA of the CDR3 is TGTGCCAGCAGCTGGGGCGTCGACAATGAGCAGTTCTTC. Translation: CASSWGVDNEQFF. This sequence joins TRBV7-9 and TRBJ2-1; tentatively, D is TRBD1 (5 bases). Germline CDR1 reads SEHNR; CDR2 reads FQNEAQ (reference sequence). The CDR3 totals 13 residues. The V end was cut by 4 bases, the J end by 5 bases, with 9 bases between.

The chain links TRBV25-1 to TRBJ2-3, with D unclear. The CDR3 length is 14 residues. Germline CDR1 MGHDK, CDR2 SYGVNS. Trimming removed 5 bases at V and 2 bases at J, with 11 bases between. In DNA, the CDR3 is TGTGCCAGCAGTCAAGTTGACAACACAGATACGCAGTATTTT. It yields the protein CASSQVDNTDTQYF.

The V call is TRBV5-4, the J call TRBJ1-1; D is undetermined. Trimming stripped 5 bases from V and 1 base from J, with 12 bases between. Germline assignment: CDR1 SGHNT and CDR2 YYREEE (reference sequence). CDR3 size: 14 residues. The CDR3: CASRSMVENTEAFF. The CDR3 nucleotides are TGTGCCAGCAGGAGCATGGTAGAGAACACTGAAGCTTTCTTT.

The chain links TRBV12-3 or TRBV12-4 to TRBJ1-1; D gene uncertain. V lost 1 base, J lost 0 bases, and 3 bases lay in between. This CDR3 spans 13 amino acids. CDR3 bases: TGTGCCAGCAGTTTAGACATGAACACTGAAGCTTTCTTT. Translated: CASSLDMNTEAFF.

This chain joins TRBV12-3 or TRBV12-4 and TRBJ1-1, with D uncertain. The CDR3 has 13 amino acids. Trimming left V 7 bases short and J 1 base short, with 10 bases between. CDR3 loop: CASMSGGNTEAFF. For the CDR3, the DNA is TGTGCCAGCATGTCCGGAGGGAACACTGAAGCTTTCTTT.

The chain links TRBV12-3 or TRBV12-4 to TRBJ1-2; tentative D call: TRBD1 (6 bases). The V end was cut by 9 bases, the J end by 7 bases, with 18 bases between. The CDR3 extends over 13 amino acids. CDR3 in amino acids: CASTAGAGAGYTF. CDR3 nucleotides: TGTGCCAGTACCGCGGGGGCAGGGGCTGGCTACACCTTC.

The rearrangement uses TRBV13 and TRBJ1-4, with TRBD1 matching over 7 bases. The CDR3 contains 15 residues. Looked up from germline, CDR1 is PRHDT and CDR2 is FYEKMQ (reference sequence). V shed 3 bases, J shed 7 bases, and the junction held 8 bases outside the gene matches. The CDR3 spells CASSFWTGPGEKLFF. CDR3 nucleotide sequence: TGTGCCAGCAGCTTCTGGACAGGCCCGGGTGAAAAACTGTTTTTT. The complete variable domain, with remaining parts taken from reference TRBV13 and TRBJ1-4, reads AAGVIQSPRHLIKEKRETATLKCYPIPRHDTVYWYQQGPGQDPQFLISFYEKMQSDKGSIPDRFSAQQFSDYHSELNMSSLELGDSALYFCASSFWTGPGEKLFFGSGTQLSVL.

This clone was recorded a few times. The V and J genes are TRBV19 and TRBJ2-3, with a weak D call TRBD2 (5 bases). V lost 4 bases to trimming and J lost 6 bases, with 14 bases between them. The length of the CDR3 is 14 residues. Germline CDR1 and CDR2: LNHDA and SQIVND (reference sequence). This CDR3 reads CASSSRTFADTQYF. CDR3 coding DNA: TGTGCCAGTAGTAGCCGGACTTTCGCGGATACGCAGTATTTT. Based on the CDR3 plus reference TRBV19 and TRBJ2-3, the full variable domain is DGGITQSPKYLFRKEGQNVTLSCEQNLNHDAMYWYRQDPGQGLRLIYYSQIVNDFQKGDIAEGYSVSREKKESFPLTVTSAQKNPTAFYLCASSSRTFADTQYFGPGTRLTVL.

The chain recombines TRBV12-5 with TRBJ1-2; the D is unclear. The CDR3 is 16 amino acids. The germline CDR1 and CDR2 sequences are LGHNT and FRNRAP. V gave up 2 bases and J gave up 8 bases, with 21 bases separating them. The CDR3 DNA reads as TGTGCTAGTGGTTTGTCACGAGGCACGGGAGGCGGGGGCTACACCTTC. Its translation is CASGLSRGTGGGGYTF.

On this clone itself: A much larger clone differs by one base, so this may be a read error. This chain joins TRBV12-3 or TRBV12-4 and TRBJ1-1, with unresolved D. The V gene lost 0 bases and the J gene lost 2 bases, with 4 bases spanning the gap. CDR3 length equals 13 residues. In DNA form, the CDR3 reads TGTGCCAGCAGTTTAGCGCCAAACACTGAAGCTTTCTTT. This codes for CASSLAPNTEAFF.

The chain uses TRBV3-1 (or the pseudogene TRBV3-2) and TRBJ2-1; D call uncertain. The CDR3 loop spans 16 amino acids. Germline V lookup: CDR1 LGHDT, CDR2 YNNKEL (reference sequence). Trimming left V 0 bases short and J 1 base short, with 10 bases between. The CDR3 DNA sequence: TGTGCCAGCAGCCAAGAGGGGATGTGGTCCTACAATGAGCAGTTCTTC. Translated: CASSQEGMWSYNEQFF.

The CDR3 region has the DNA TGTGCCTGGAGCCTAAGCTCCTACAATGAGCAGTTCTTC. It encodes CAWSLSSYNEQFF. The J gene is TRBJ2-1, the V gene TRBV30; D unresolved. CDR1 GTSNPN and CDR2 SVGIG come from the germline V gene (reference sequence). The CDR3 length is 13 residues. V gave up 3 bases and J gave up 0 bases, with 6 bases separating them.

A remark on this clone: Other DNA sequences within the sample encode an identical CDR3. The chain joins TRBV6-2 or TRBV6-3 to TRBJ1-1, with TRBD1 as a possible D gene (6 bases). This CDR3 contains 13 residues. V was cut by 1 base and J by 4 bases, with 7 bases left in between. The germline V gene encodes CDR1 MNHEY and CDR2 SVGEGT. Written as DNA, the CDR3 is TGTGCCAGCAGTTACTTAGGGGGCACTGAAGCTTTCTTT. It specifies CASSYLGGTEAFF.

The V gene is TRBV18, the J gene TRBJ1-5; D is uncertain. The CDR3 contains 14 residues. The germline V and J ends were trimmed by 2 bases and 7 bases, with 12 bases remaining between them. Germline values: CDR1 KGHSH, CDR2 LQKENI. The CDR3 spells CASSPGSGRQPQHF. In DNA, the CDR3 is TGTGCCAGCTCACCAGGGTCGGGAAGGCAGCCCCAGCATTTT.

This chain connects TRBV6-1 to TRBJ1-6, with D perhaps TRBD1 (5 bases). CDR3 length: 16 amino acids. Trimming took 1 base from V and 7 from J, leaving 14 bases between them. CDR1 and CDR2 from the germline V gene are MNHNS and SASEGT. CDR3 residues: CASSEVGQGLNSPLHF. CDR3 coding DNA: TGTGCCAGCAGTGAAGTCGGTCAGGGTTTGAATTCACCCCTCCACTTT.

The V gene is TRBV18, the J gene TRBJ2-7; D perhaps matches TRBD1 (5 bases). Trimming took 1 base from V and 8 from J, leaving 12 bases between them. CDR1 and CDR2 (germline): KGHSH, LQKENI. This CDR3 contains 13 residues. The CDR3 loop is CASSPLTESQQYF. CDR3 nucleotide sequence: TGTGCCAGCTCACCACTGACAGAGTCTCAGCAGTACTTC.